This T cell receptor (beta chain) appears in the sequencing data of a study of blood T cell repertoires in COVID-19. The wider study: In each case, the material was cDNA or gDNA derived from T cells, B-cell-depleted T cells, or PBMCs.

This clone has more than one count but fewer than ten. The ends lost 5 bases at V and 3 bases at J; junction bases unmatched: 2. CDR3 length: 13 amino acids. In germline, CDR1 is SGHVS, CDR2 FQNEAQ. The table came from immunoSEQ multiplex PCR; TCRdb's copy has only in-frame clones and leaves some out. Of 280,000 or so clones listed, less than 85% are singletons. Sequenced sample: PBMCs or T cells enriched from blood (not recorded which). This sequence joins TRBV7-8 and TRBJ2-7; 9 bases agree with TRBD1. This clonotype was sampled from a woman in her fifties or sixties who had recovered from COVID-19. Written as DNA, the CDR3 is TGTGCCAGCAGCCCGGACAGGGGCTACGAGCAGTACTTC. Encoded protein: CASSPDRGYEQYF. The whole variable domain, remainder taken from reference TRBV7-8 and TRBJ2-7, is GAGVSQSPRYKVAKRGQDVALRCDPISGHVSLFWYQQALGQGPEFLTYFQNEAQLDKSGLPSDRFFAERPEGSVSTLKIQRTQQEDSAVYLCASSPDRGYEQYFGPGTRLTVT.